These 27 T cell receptor beta chains were sequenced from one sample in a study of T cell responses to AZD1222 COVID-19 vaccine (dated by TCRdb to the early 2020s). The library was generated by the immunoSEQ multiplex PCR assay. Here the immuneACCESS table is served through TCRdb, limited to in-frame sequences with V and J called. Missing clones are a known gap in these copies; in checked studies unresolved V genes cover under half, and the rest lacks a known reason. The sample contains some 110,000 clones, 86% of them found a single time. The ten largest make up 3.3% of the sample. The sample's time point, from its label and the paper: about 28 days (+/-7) after the second vaccine dose. The treatment or condition label corresponds to: meningococcal conjugate vaccine given as trial control. The sample here was peripheral blood, taken 28 days after the second dose of the MenACWY control vaccine. All receptors derive from an adult who received the MenACWY meningococcal vaccine as a control.

The sample holds one count of this clone. The chain recombines TRBV9 with TRBJ1-4, with a possible D match to TRBD1 (6 bases). The V and J ends lost 3 bases and 3 bases respectively, with 24 bases between them. Germline V lookup: CDR1 SGDLS, CDR2 YYNGEE. The length of the CDR3 is 19 residues. This CDR3 is CASSAPRGGDTISNEKLFF. The CDR3 DNA reads TGTGCCAGCAGCGCCCCCCGCGGAGGGGACACTATTTCTAATGAAAAACTGTTTTTT.

The chain has TRBV28 and TRBJ2-7, with no clear D. Germline CDR1 MDHEN, CDR2 SYDVKM. V was trimmed by 2 bases and J by 3 bases, leaving 8 bases between them. This CDR3 is 13 amino acids long. CDR3 in amino acids: CASSLRLNYEQYF. DNA for the CDR3: TGTGCCAGCAGTTTAAGACTGAACTACGAGCAGTACTTC.

The chain recombines TRBV6-4 with TRBJ1-2; unclear D gene. Trimming removed 6 bases at V and 5 bases at J, with 19 bases between. This CDR3 is built from 15 residues. Germline V CDR1 and CDR2: MRHNA, SNTAGT. DNA for the CDR3: TGTGCCAGCAGCCCCATGGGAGGTTCCTTTTATGGCTACACCTTC. It specifies CASSPMGGSFYGYTF.

The chain carries TRBV29-1 and TRBJ2-1; D is unclear. Germline CDR1 reads SQVTM; CDR2 reads ANQGSEA. The CDR3 totals 13 residues. The germline V and J ends were trimmed by 2 bases and 0 bases, with 5 bases remaining between them. DNA of the CDR3: TGCAGCGTTGAAAGACTCTCCTACAATGAGCAGTTCTTC. It is translated as CSVERLSYNEQFF.

V and J are TRBV3-1 (or the pseudogene TRBV3-2) and TRBJ2-1; D might be TRBD1 (6 bases). V lost 6 bases, J lost 11 bases, and 14 bases lay in between. Germline CDR1 LGHDT, CDR2 YNNKEL (reference sequence). The CDR3 covers 12 residues. This CDR3 is CASSNTGFQQFF. CDR3 coding DNA: TGTGCCAGCAGTAATACAGGGTTCCAGCAGTTCTTC.

This clone appeared a single time. V and J are TRBV11-2 and TRBJ1-2; D is unclear. The germline V gene encodes CDR1 SGHAT and CDR2 FQNNGV. Trimming took 6 bases from V and 0 from J, leaving 17 bases between them. The CDR3 sequence is 16 residues long. The CDR3 DNA sequence: TGTGCCAGCAGTATCCTATCGGGAGCCTCTAACTATGGCTACACCTTC. Amino acids: CASSILSGASNYGYTF.

V gene TRBV2 combines with J gene TRBJ1-5; D remains ambiguous. Per the germline V gene, CDR1 is SNHLY and CDR2 is FYNNEI. The CDR3 is made up of 13 amino acids. V lost 6 bases, J lost 3 bases, and 9 bases lay in between. CDR3 coding DNA: TGTGCCAGCAGCGAACCTGACAATCAGCCCCAGCATTTT. Translating gives CASSEPDNQPQHF. Full variable domain (missing parts from reference TRBV2 and TRBJ1-5): EPEVTQTPSHQVTQMGQEVILRCVPISNHLYFYWYRQILGQKVEFLVSFYNNEISEKSEIFDDQFSVERPDGSNFTLKIRSTKLEDSAMYFCASSEPDNQPQHFGDGTRLSIL.

This chain uses TRBV7-2 with TRBJ1-2; 8 bases line up with TRBD1. Per the germline V gene, CDR1 is SGHTA and CDR2 is FQGNSA. The CDR3 is 15 amino acids. V dropped 5 bases and J dropped 2; count of bases not matched to a gene: 7. The CDR3 coding sequence is TGTGCCAGCAGCCCCCTAGACAGGGGAAACTATGGCTACACCTTC. It is translated as CASSPLDRGNYGYTF.

This clone was found once. This sequence joins TRBV7-2 and TRBJ1-6; TRBD1 might be the D (5 bases). The CDR3 is 17 residues long. Germline V gene sequence: CDR1 SGHTA, CDR2 FQGNSA. V shed 2 bases and J shed 2 bases, with 13 bases lying between them. This chain's CDR3 is CASSLTGPGPYNSPLHF. CDR3 DNA: TGTGCCAGCAGCTTAACAGGACCGGGGCCCTATAATTCACCCCTCCACTTT.

V is TRBV28 and J is TRBJ1-2, with D perhaps TRBD1 (6 bases). CDR3 length equals 14 residues. Germline assignment: CDR1 MDHEN and CDR2 SYDVKM. Trimming shortened V by 7 bases and J by 2 bases, and 14 bases separated the two germline ends. The DNA of the CDR3 is TGTGCCAGCACCCTAGGGGGGACGAACTATGGCTACACCTTC. This translates into CASTLGGTNYGYTF.

The chain's CDR3 is CASSTNTDRGLSYNEQFF. The CDR3 nucleotides are TGTGCCAGCAGCACAAACACAGACAGGGGGCTCTCCTACAATGAGCAGTTCTTC. The J gene is TRBJ2-1, the V gene TRBV7-6; TRBD1 matches 10 bases. J gave up 0 bases and V 5 bases, and 10 bases lay outside the gene matches. Germline V gene sequence: CDR1 SGHVS, CDR2 FNYEAQ. The CDR3 is 18 amino acids. Full variable domain (missing parts from reference TRBV7-6 and TRBJ2-1): GAGVSQSPRYKVTKRGQDVALRCDPISGHVSLYWYRQALGQGPEFLTYFNYEAQQDKSGLPNDRFSAERPEGSISTLTIQRTEQRDSAMYRCASSTNTDRGLSYNEQFFGPGTRLTVL.

This clone appeared a few times. The chain employs TRBV4-1 and TRBJ2-3; weak D call: TRBD2 (7 bases). The CDR3 is 17 amino acids. The germline V gene has CDR1 MGHRA and CDR2 YSYEKL. The V end was cut by 3 bases, the J end by 4 bases, with 20 bases between. CDR3 sequence: CASSQRFGAGASDTQYF. The DNA for the CDR3 is TGCGCCAGCAGCCAGAGATTCGGGGCGGGGGCCTCAGATACGCAGTATTTT.

The chain uses TRBV18 and TRBJ1-5, with a tentative D call TRBD1 (6 bases). Germline V gene sequence: CDR1 KGHSH, CDR2 LQKENI. The CDR3 totals 15 residues. The V and J ends lost 3 bases and 5 bases respectively, with 14 bases between them. The CDR3 DNA reads as TGTGCCAGCTCACCGGGGACACCCAGGGATCAGCCCCAGCATTTT. Its translation: CASSPGTPRDQPQHF. The entire variable domain, with the rest obtained from reference TRBV18 and TRBJ1-5, is as follows: NAGVMQNPRHLVRRRGQEARLRCSPMKGHSHVYWYRQLPEEGLKFMVYLQKENIIDESGMPKERFSAEFPKEGPSILRIQQVVRGDSAAYFCASSPGTPRDQPQHFGDGTRLSIL.

The gene calls are TRBV10-1 and TRBJ2-6; D ambiguous. The CDR3 runs to 15 residues. The V end was cut by 3 bases, the J end by 1 base, with 7 bases between. The germline V gene has CDR1 WNHNN and CDR2 SYGVQD (reference sequence). The CDR3 is CASSEGSSGANVLTF. CDR3 DNA sequence: TGCGCCAGCAGTGAAGGGTCTTCTGGGGCCAACGTCCTGACTTTC.

The chain joins TRBV3-1 (or the pseudogene TRBV3-2) to TRBJ1-2; perhaps TRBD1 as D (5 bases). The CDR3 has 11 residues. The germline gives CDR1 LGHDT, CDR2 YNNKEL (reference sequence). Trimming removed 4 bases at V and 7 bases at J, with 7 bases between. The CDR3 region has the DNA TGTGCCAGCAGCCTCCAGGGTGGCTACACCTTC. It specifies CASSLQGGYTF.

This clone showed up just once. The rearrangement joins TRBV19 to TRBJ2-7, with 12 bases that match TRBD2. V shed 8 bases, J shed 3 bases, and the junction held 8 bases outside the gene matches. The length of the CDR3 is 15 residues. Germline V lookup: CDR1 LNHDA, CDR2 SQIVND (reference sequence). CDR3: CASGTRTSGDYEQYF. In DNA form, the CDR3 reads TGTGCCAGTGGGACGAGGACTAGCGGGGACTACGAGCAGTACTTC.

This rearrangement joins TRBV19 to TRBJ1-3; D not resolved. The CDR3 has 15 residues. The germline V and J ends were trimmed by 4 bases and 0 bases, with 10 bases remaining between them. Germline assignment: CDR1 LNHDA and CDR2 SQIVND (reference sequence). CDR3 DNA: TGTGCCAGTAGTACGGGATCCAGCTCTGGAAACACCATATATTTT. It translates to CASSTGSSSGNTIYF.

J is TRBJ1-6 and V is TRBV18, with 8 bases lining up with TRBD1. The CDR3 runs 15 residues. V lost 3 bases and J lost 7; bases outside the gene matches: 5. The germline gives CDR1 KGHSH, CDR2 LQKENI. CDR3 loop: CASSPTGGRNSPLHF. The CDR3 DNA reads TGTGCCAGCTCACCCACAGGGGGAAGAAATTCACCCCTCCACTTT.

This clone was observed a few times. This chain connects TRBV2 to TRBJ1-2, with D possibly being TRBD1 (5 bases). Germline V gene lookup returns CDR1 SNHLY and CDR2 FYNNEI. CDR3 length: 14 residues. V was pared by 0 bases and J by 5 bases, with 10 bases between. As DNA, the CDR3 is TGTGCCAGCAGTGAAGCGGCAGGGCCTTATGGCTACACCTTC. Its protein is CASSEAAGPYGYTF.

V gene TRBV7-2 combines with J gene TRBJ1-1; TRBD1 aligns across 8 bases. The germline gives CDR1 SGHTA, CDR2 FQGNSA. V dropped 5 bases and J dropped 3; count of bases not matched to a gene: 5. This CDR3 spans 14 amino acids. The CDR3 DNA is TGTGCCAGCAGCACAGGACAGGGTCACACTGAAGCTTTCTTT. As protein: CASSTGQGHTEAFF.

The chain recombines TRBV4-3 with TRBJ1-5, with 7 bases identical to TRBD1. Germline V gene lookup returns CDR1 LGHNA and CDR2 YSLEER. This CDR3 has 14 amino acids. V dropped 1 base and J dropped 10; count of bases not matched to a gene: 7. The CDR3 DNA reads as TGCGCCAGCAGCCAAGTACTGGGGGACAGACCCCAGCATTTT. It yields the protein CASSQVLGDRPQHF.

The chain is built from TRBV7-9 and TRBJ2-7, with D maybe TRBD1 (5 bases). The CDR3 consists of 16 residues. Germline V gene sequence: CDR1 SEHNR, CDR2 FQNEAQ (reference sequence). V was pared by 4 bases and J by 3 bases, with 19 bases between. CDR3 residues: CASSSPGSSKVYEQYF. In DNA form, the CDR3 reads TGTGCCAGCAGCTCCCCAGGGTCGTCAAAAGTCTACGAGCAGTACTTC.

This clone has a handful of counts. The V gene is TRBV2, the J gene TRBJ1-4; 10 bases fit TRBD1. The length of the CDR3 is 14 residues. Trimming removed 6 bases from V and 5 bases from J; junction bases left unmatched: 3. CDR1 SNHLY and CDR2 FYNNEI come from the germline V gene. The CDR3 loop is CASRRDRGNEKLFF. DNA of the CDR3: TGTGCCAGCAGACGGGACAGGGGAAATGAAAAACTGTTTTTT. Combining the CDR3 with reference TRBV2 and TRBJ1-4 gives the whole variable domain EPEVTQTPSHQVTQMGQEVILRCVPISNHLYFYWYRQILGQKVEFLVSFYNNEISEKSEIFDDQFSVERPDGSNFTLKIRSTKLEDSAMYFCASRRDRGNEKLFFGSGTQLSVL.

Of note for this clone: An end of the junction does not agree with germline; a read error may underlie this. J is TRBJ1-2 and V is TRBV27; D remains unclear. The length of the CDR3 is 14 residues. Germline V CDR1 and CDR2: MNHEY, SMNVEV (reference sequence). The CDR3 reads CASSPPGSNYGHTF. In DNA form, the CDR3 reads TGTGCCAGCAGTCCCCCGGGCTCTAACTATGGCCACACCTTC.

The chain combines TRBV28 with TRBJ1-6; 11 bases agree with TRBD1. The V gene's germline CDR1 is MDHEN and CDR2 SYDVKM. This CDR3 contains 17 residues. The J segment lost 12 bases and the V segment lost 4 bases, leaving 14 bases of the junction unmatched. The DNA of the CDR3 is TGTGCCAGCAGTTACGAAAGTGGGACAGGGGGTTTCGGACCCCTCCACTTT. Its protein is CASSYESGTGGFGPLHF.

The chain combines TRBV18 with TRBJ1-1; no definite D call. The CDR3 consists of 12 residues. V shed 1 base and J shed 7 bases, with 7 bases lying between them. Germline CDR1 and CDR2: KGHSH and LQKENI. The CDR3 loop reads CASSPLSGEAFF. The CDR3 region has the DNA TGTGCCAGCTCACCACTGTCAGGTGAAGCTTTCTTT.

The V and J genes are TRBV28 and TRBJ2-7; 8 bases agree with TRBD2. V was pared by 7 bases and J by 2 bases, with 10 bases of the junction left unmatched. The CDR3 sequence is 15 residues long. Germline CDR1 is MDHEN and CDR2 is SYDVKM. Here the CDR3 DNA reads TGTGCCAGCATGAAGTCGGGGGGGACTACCTACGAGCAGTACTTC. Translation gives CASMKSGGTTYEQYF.